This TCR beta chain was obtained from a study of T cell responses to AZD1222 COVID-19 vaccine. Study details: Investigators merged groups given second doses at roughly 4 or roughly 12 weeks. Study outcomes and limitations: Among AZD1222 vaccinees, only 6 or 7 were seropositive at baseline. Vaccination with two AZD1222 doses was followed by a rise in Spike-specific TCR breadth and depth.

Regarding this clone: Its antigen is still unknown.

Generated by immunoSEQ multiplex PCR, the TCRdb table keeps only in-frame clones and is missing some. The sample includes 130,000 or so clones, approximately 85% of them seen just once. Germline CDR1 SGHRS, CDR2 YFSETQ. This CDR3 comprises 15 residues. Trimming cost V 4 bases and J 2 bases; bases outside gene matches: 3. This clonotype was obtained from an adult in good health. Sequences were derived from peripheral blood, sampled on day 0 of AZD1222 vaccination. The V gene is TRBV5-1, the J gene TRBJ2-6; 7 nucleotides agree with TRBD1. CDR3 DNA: TGCGCCAGCAGCCCAACAGGGGCTGGGGCCAACGTCCTGACTTTC. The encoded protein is CASSPTGAGANVLTF. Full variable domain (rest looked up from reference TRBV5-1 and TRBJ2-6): KAGVTQTPRYLIKTRGQQVTLSCSPISGHRSVSWYQQTPGQGLQFLFEYFSETQRNKGNFPGRFSGRQFSNSRSEMNVSTLELGDSALYLCASSPTGAGANVLTFGAGSRLTVL.